Listed here are 31 T cell receptor beta chains from one sample, sequenced in a study of T-cell reconstitution after alpha-beta-depleted transplantation in children. Preparing the TCRbeta library involved the use of unique molecular identifiers. TCRdb analysed the PCR reads with MiXCR anew, one entry per CDR3 protein. The sample has 200,000 to 300,000 distinct CDR3 sequences, roughly 8.2% seen once. The sample was PBMCs, mostly from graft donor cells, taken 180 days after TCRalphabeta/CD19-depleted stem cell transplant. The receptors derive from a male patient younger than 18 who had a stem cell transplant for acute lymphoblastic leukemia, so the T cells may come from the graft donor.

This clonotype was seen ten or more times. The chain couples TRBV11-2 to TRBJ1-5; TRBD1 matches 7 bases. The CDR3 is 15 residues long. Germline V gene lookup returns CDR1 SGHAT and CDR2 FQNNGV. The V segment lost 0 bases and the J segment 5 bases; nucleotides outside the gene matches: 4. CDR3 sequence reads: CASSLDLDRDQPQHF. The CDR3 nucleotides are TGTGCCAGCAGCTTAGATCTAGACAGGGATCAGCCCCAGCATTTT.

Turning to this clonotype: Since a much larger clone is just one base distant, this may be a read error. The chain joins TRBV7-8 to TRBJ2-2; D is uncertain. The CDR3 runs to 14 residues. CDR1 and CDR2 (germline): SGHVS, FQNEAQ. V lost 5 bases and J lost 7, with 14 bases in between. The CDR3 loop reads CASSPGPTRGELFF. As DNA, the CDR3 is TGTGCCAGCAGCCCCGGTCCAACCCGCGGGGAGCTGTTTTTT.

The chain carries TRBV7-2 and TRBJ2-1; 8 positions agree with TRBD2. J lost 6 bases, V lost 1 base, and 8 bases had no gene match. CDR1 and CDR2 from the germline V gene are SGHTA and FQGNSA. CDR3 size: 16 residues. CDR3 loop: CASSLGGLGGGNEQFF. CDR3 bases: TGTGCCAGCAGCTTAGGGGGACTAGGGGGGGGCAATGAGCAGTTCTTC. Full variable domain (missing parts from reference TRBV7-2 and TRBJ2-1): GAGVSQSPSNKVTEKGKDVELRCDPISGHTALYWYRQSLGQGLEFLIYFQGNSAPDKSGLPSDRFSAERTGGSVSTLTIQRTQQEDSAVYLCASSLGGLGGGNEQFFGPGTRLTVL.

This clonotype appeared many times. The chain links TRBV12-5 to TRBJ1-3, with D unclear. Trimming shortened V by 1 base and J by 5 bases, and 0 bases separated the two germline ends. This CDR3 is 11 amino acids long. From germline, CDR1 is LGHNT and CDR2 FRNRAP. The CDR3 nucleotides read TGTGCTAGTGGTTTGGGAAACACCATATATTTT. It is translated as CASGLGNTIYF.

This clonotype was detected many times. CDR3 nucleotides: TGTGCCAGCAGTTCTCCGGGCGGGAGATCCTCCTACAATGAGCAGTTCTTC. Its translation: CASSSPGGRSSYNEQFF. The genes are TRBV7-2 and TRBJ2-1, with 7 bases matching TRBD2. The germline V gene encodes CDR1 SGHTA and CDR2 FQGNSA. Trimming at V came to 6 bases and at J to 0 bases, leaving 11 bases not matched to a gene. The CDR3 is made up of 17 amino acids.

This clonotype appeared a few times. The chain recombines TRBV5-1 with TRBJ2-2; D call uncertain. CDR3 length: 13 amino acids. V lost 4 bases and J lost 7, with 11 bases in between. The germline V gene encodes CDR1 SGHRS and CDR2 YFSETQ. In nucleotides, the CDR3 is TGCGCCAGCAGCCTCTCTTTAAACGGGGAGCTGTTTTTT. It specifies CASSLSLNGELFF.

The CDR3, as DNA: TGTGCCAGCAGCCCCATGAGGGGTAAAAACTATGGCTACACCTTC. This codes for CASSPMRGKNYGYTF. The chain joins TRBV3-1 to TRBJ1-2; D is possibly TRBD1 (5 bases). The germline CDR1 and CDR2 sequences are LGHDT and YNNKEL (reference sequence). CDR3 length: 15 residues. The V end lost 4 bases, the J end lost 2 bases, and 14 bases lay between the germline ends.

This clonotype was observed many times. CDR3 loop: CASSPNRGSGANVLTF. CDR3 in DNA: TGCGCCAGCAGCCCGAACAGGGGCTCTGGGGCCAACGTCCTGACTTTC. The chain employs TRBV5-1 and TRBJ2-6, with TRBD1 identical over 7 bases. Germline CDR1 is SGHRS and CDR2 is YFSETQ. Trimming at V came to 4 bases and at J to 0 bases, leaving 4 bases not matched to a gene. The length of the CDR3 is 16 residues.

This clonotype has at least ten counts. This rearrangement joins TRBV12-3 or TRBV12-4 to TRBJ1-5; D is unresolved. V gave up 7 bases and J gave up 3 bases, with 10 bases separating them. The CDR3 extends over 13 amino acids. The CDR3 is CASNSGVNQPQHF. The CDR3 DNA sequence: TGTGCCAGCAACTCCGGGGTCAATCAGCCCCAGCATTTT.

This clonotype was detected many times. The V gene is TRBV9, the J gene TRBJ2-2; 8 bases line up with TRBD2. Germline V gene sequence: CDR1 SGDLS, CDR2 YYNGEE. The CDR3 sequence is 18 residues long. Trimming took 5 bases from V and 1 from J; bases not matched to a gene: 13. CDR3 nucleotides: TGTGCCAGCAGTTCCTTAGGGACGCTAGCGGGGAACACCGGGGAGCTGTTTTTT. Translated: CASSSLGTLAGNTGELFF.

This clonotype was seen repeatedly, ten times or more. V and J are TRBV7-6 and TRBJ2-7, with TRBD2 matching 8 bases. Germline trimming cut 5 bases from V and 7 bases from J; bases unmatched to any gene: 16. The germline CDR1 and CDR2 sequences are SGHVS and FNYEAQ. The CDR3 consists of 16 residues. For the CDR3, the DNA is TGTGCCAGCAGCCCCCGGGTAGCGGGGAGTGTGCGGGAGCAGTACTTC. This encodes CASSPRVAGSVREQYF.

This clonotype was counted ten times or more. The CDR3 DNA reads as TGTGCCAGCTCACCACCGGGACGCGAGTCCTACAATGAGCAGTTCTTC. Translated: CASSPPGRESYNEQFF. The chain couples TRBV18 to TRBJ2-1; either TRBD1 or TRBD2 may fit D (5 bases each). The CDR3 spans 16 residues. The V end lost 0 bases, the J end lost 1 base, and 10 bases lay between the germline ends. Germline V gives CDR1 KGHSH, CDR2 LQKENI.

In its sample, this clonotype was seen many times. The rearrangement uses TRBV12-3 or TRBV12-4 and TRBJ1-6; tentatively, D is TRBD1 (5 bases). The CDR3 has 14 residues. Trimming cost V 6 bases and J 7 bases, with 13 bases left between them. The CDR3 sequence is CASRMGVGNSPLHF. CDR3 DNA sequence: TGTGCCAGCAGAATGGGGGTAGGGAATTCACCCCTCCACTTT.

This clonotype was recorded many times. This chain links TRBV20-1 with TRBJ1-6, with 8 bases lining up with TRBD1. The CDR3 length is 15 residues. V shed 0 bases and J 10 bases; nucleotides not matched to a gene: 8. The germline CDR1 and CDR2 sequences are DFQATT and SNEGSKA (reference sequence). The CDR3 is CSARDSGQVLSPLHF. CDR3 coding DNA: TGCAGTGCTAGAGATTCGGGACAGGTCTTATCACCCCTCCACTTT.

This clonotype showed up many times. The CDR3 protein is CSASVTGMRSNQPQHF. Written as DNA, the CDR3 is TGCAGTGCTAGCGTCACGGGGATGCGTAGCAATCAGCCCCAGCATTTT. The rearrangement joins TRBV20-1 to TRBJ1-5; D gene ambiguous. CDR3 length equals 16 residues. Trimming shortened V by 3 bases and J by 0 bases, and 15 bases separated the two germline ends. In germline, CDR1 is DFQATT, CDR2 SNEGSKA (reference sequence).

This clonotype has a count of ten or more. The chain joins TRBV20-1 to TRBJ2-5; no clear D. This CDR3 spans 11 amino acids. The V and J ends lost 3 bases and 6 bases respectively, with 8 bases between them. Germline assignment: CDR1 DFQATT and CDR2 SNEGSKA (reference sequence). The CDR3, as DNA: TGCAGTGCTAGCCCCGGACAGACCCAGTACTTC. It yields the protein CSASPGQTQYF.

This clonotype was seen at least ten times. The genes are TRBV7-2 and TRBJ2-1; TRBD2 matches at 8 bases. The CDR3 is 15 residues long. V shed 8 bases, J shed 8 bases, and the junction held 14 bases outside the gene matches. The germline CDR1 and CDR2 sequences are SGHTA and FQGNSA. CDR3 in amino acids: CASGLRGGGPYEQFF. For the CDR3, the DNA is TGTGCCAGCGGCCTTCGGGGGGGGGGCCCCTATGAGCAGTTCTTC.

This clonotype showed up many times. The rearrangement links TRBV6-1 to TRBJ1-4; D call uncertain. Trimming cost V 6 bases and J 1 base, with 9 bases left between them. This CDR3 contains 14 residues. CDR1 is MNHNS and CDR2 is SASEGT in the germline V gene. CDR3 amino acids: CASSLVGTNEKLFF. The DNA of the CDR3 is TGTGCCAGCAGCCTCGTAGGAACTAATGAAAAACTGTTTTTT.

The V call is TRBV12-3 or TRBV12-4, the J call TRBJ1-1; D unresolved. The length of the CDR3 is 18 residues. CDR3 region: CTISLLKGGRTPNTEAFF. In nucleotides, the CDR3 is TGTACCATCAGTTTATTGAAGGGTGGTAGGACCCCGAACACTGAAGCTTTCTTT.

Many counts were recorded for this clonotype. The CDR3: CASSKAPDRGRRTDTQYF. The DNA of the CDR3 is TGTGCCAGCAGCAAAGCTCCGGACAGGGGGCGTCGGACAGATACGCAGTATTTT. V gene TRBV21-1 combines with J gene TRBJ2-3; TRBD1 was called by the table and not checked on the DNA. TRBV21-1 constitutes a pseudogene. The CDR3 runs to 18 residues.

This clonotype occurred many times. V is TRBV6-1 and J is TRBJ1-2; tentatively, D is TRBD1 (5 bases). V shed 2 bases and J shed 2 bases, with 9 bases lying between them. Germline V gene lookup returns CDR1 MNHNS and CDR2 SASEGT. The CDR3 is 14 residues long. CDR3 coding DNA: TGTGCCAGCAGTGAACCGGGGGGGAACTATGGCTACACCTTC. Translation gives CASSEPGGNYGYTF.

This clonotype was recorded many times. The chain uses TRBV29-1 and TRBJ2-6; a weak D match, TRBD2 (5 bases). The CDR3 covers 14 residues. V was cut by 1 base and J by 2 bases, with 6 bases left in between. Looked up from germline, CDR1 is SQVTM and CDR2 is ANQGSEA. This CDR3 is CSVEGETGANVLTF. CDR3 DNA: TGCAGCGTTGAAGGGGAGACTGGGGCCAACGTCCTGACTTTC. Together with reference TRBV29-1 and TRBJ2-6, the CDR3 gives the full variable domain: SAVISQKPSRDICQRGTSLTIQCQVDSQVTMMFWYRQQPGQSLTLIATANQGSEATYESGFVIDKFPISRPNLTFSTLTVSNMSPEDSSIYLCSVEGETGANVLTFGAGSRLTVL.

The V gene is TRBV7-2, the J gene TRBJ2-7, with a weak D call TRBD1 (5 bases). Germline V gene data show CDR1 as SGHTA and CDR2 as FQGNSA. With 4 bases removed from V and 2 bases from J, the gap between germline ends came to 9 bases. The CDR3 has 13 residues. The chain's CDR3 is CASSSRTTYEQYF. The CDR3 bases are TGTGCCAGCAGCTCACGGACAACCTACGAGCAGTACTTC. The variable domain in full, with the rest retrieved from reference TRBV7-2 and TRBJ2-7, is GAGVSQSPSNKVTEKGKDVELRCDPISGHTALYWYRQSLGQGLEFLIYFQGNSAPDKSGLPSDRFSAERTGGSVSTLTIQRTQQEDSAVYLCASSSRTTYEQYFGPGTRLTVT.

Comments on this clonotype: It may be a read error: a sequence one base away is much more abundant. J is TRBJ2-5 and V is TRBV7-9; D uncertain. The CDR3 length is 11 residues. Germline values: CDR1 SEHNR, CDR2 FQNEAQ (reference sequence). The CDR3 sequence is CASQRQETQHF. In DNA, the CDR3 is TGTGCCTCCCAGCGCCAGGAGACCCAGCACTTC.

This clonotype was detected ten times or more. The V call is TRBV11-2, the J call TRBJ2-7; a possible D gene is TRBD1 (6 bases). The CDR3 runs to 14 residues. V lost 3 bases and J 2 bases, leaving 11 bases between the germline ends. CDR1 and CDR2 (germline): SGHAT, FQNNGV. This CDR3 is CASSLGAATYEQYF. CDR3 bases: TGTGCCAGCAGCTTGGGGGCAGCCACCTACGAGCAGTACTTC.

This clonotype was recorded many times. The CDR3 region is CASSFSGSPYSNQPQHF. The CDR3 DNA is TGTGCCAGCAGTTTTTCGGGGAGTCCCTATAGCAATCAGCCCCAGCATTTT. The gene calls are TRBV12-3 or TRBV12-4 and TRBJ1-5; D remains unclear. V lost 3 bases and J 0 bases, leaving 15 bases between the germline ends. The CDR3 consists of 17 residues.

Worth noting for this clonotype: At one end the junction does not follow the germline gene, possibly because of a read error. The rearrangement uses TRBV5-1 and TRBJ1-2; 9 positions agree with TRBD1. The CDR3 sequence is 14 residues long. Germline CDR1 is SGHRS and CDR2 is YFSETQ. CDR3 in amino acids: CASSPGGQGLGHTF. CDR3 DNA sequence: TGCGCCAGCAGCCCCGGGGGACAGGGACTTGGCCACACCTTC. The whole variable domain, filled in from reference TRBV5-1 and TRBJ1-2, reads KAGVTQTPRYLIKTRGQQVTLSCSPISGHRSVSWYQQTPGQGLQFLFEYFSETQRNKGNFPGRFSGRQFSNSRSEMNVSTLELGDSALYLCASSPGGQGLGHTFGSGTRLTVV.

This clonotype has ten or more counts. This chain joins TRBV12-3 or TRBV12-4 and TRBJ2-4, with a tentative D call TRBD2 (5 bases). The CDR3 length is 17 residues. V gave up 2 bases and J gave up 1 base, with 15 bases separating them. CDR3: CASSLHHSPGAKNIQYF. As DNA, the CDR3 is TGTGCCAGCAGTTTACACCATAGTCCGGGGGCCAAAAACATTCAGTACTTC.

The sample holds many counts of this clonotype. The J gene is TRBJ2-1, the V gene TRBV28; D is unresolved. The CDR3 loop spans 14 amino acids. CDR1 MDHEN and CDR2 SYDVKM come from the germline V gene. Trimming stripped 2 bases from V and 4 bases from J, with 9 bases between. The CDR3 DNA reads as TGTGCCAGCAGTTTAATAGGGCTGTACAATGAGCAGTTCTTC. It specifies CASSLIGLYNEQFF.

This clonotype has at least ten counts. The chain carries TRBV20-1 and TRBJ2-2, with 13 bases fitting TRBD2. Germline V gene sequence: CDR1 DFQATT, CDR2 SNEGSKA (reference sequence). This CDR3 comprises 18 residues. V lost 0 bases, J lost 3 bases, and 7 bases stayed unmatched. The CDR3 reads CSARDILAGGPDTGELFF. The CDR3 DNA sequence: TGCAGTGCTAGAGACATACTAGCGGGAGGGCCCGACACCGGGGAGCTGTTTTTT.

This clonotype was seen a few times. The rearrangement uses TRBV10-2 and TRBJ2-5; D is undetermined. Germline CDR1 reads WSHSY; CDR2 reads SAAADI. This CDR3 has 13 residues. V lost 7 bases and J 1 base, leaving 10 bases between the germline ends. CDR3: CASKESTQETQYF. The CDR3 DNA sequence: TGCGCCAGCAAAGAATCCACCCAAGAGACCCAGTACTTC.